This T cell receptor beta chain was documented in a study of OX40 agonist ivuxolimab in advanced cancers. In germline, CDR1 is SGHVS, CDR2 FNYEAQ. The CDR3 extends over 13 amino acids. V gave up 3 bases and J gave up 0 bases, with 5 bases separating them. Clones were sequenced by immunoSEQ multiplex PCR, and TCRdb holds only the in-frame ones, with some missing. The sample carries some 35,000 clones, 60% to 85% recorded once. This TCR was recovered from an adult with an advanced solid tumor such as melanoma, head and neck, liver or kidney cancer. Sequencing used CD4+ or CD8+ T cells sorted from blood, obtained in a trial of the OX40 agonist ivuxolimab. This chain links TRBV7-6 with TRBJ1-1; no reliable D call. CDR3 sequence reads: CASSFSVNTEAFF. CDR3 nucleotides: TGTGCCAGCAGCTTTAGTGTGAACACTGAAGCTTTCTTT.